One TCR beta chain is described in this entry. Data came from immunoSEQ multiplex PCR; TCRdb stores just in-frame clones and leaves some out. The data contain roughly 1,600 clones, roughly three quarters of them seen just once; the ten biggest clones take up about two fifths. The data derive from a study of tumour-infiltrating T cells in Burkitt lymphoma. Across the study: Survival, overall and progression-free, tracked with productive clonality.

This CDR3 has 18 amino acids. Germline CDR1 reads SGHDN; CDR2 reads FVKESK. V was pared by 1 base and J by 8 bases, with 23 bases between. The genes are TRBV14 and TRBJ1-4; the D is unclear. Specimen: tumor tissue. This receptor was obtained from a human donor with diffuse large B-cell lymphoma. CDR3 in DNA: TGTGCCAGCAGCCAAGTCCGCATTCTTCAACCCAGGAGAGAAAAACTGTTTTTT. This translates into CASSQVRILQPRREKLFF.